These 23 T cell receptor beta chains were sequenced from one sample in a study of blood T cell repertoires in COVID-19. The data were produced by immunoSEQ multiplex PCR, yet TCRdb's version contains in-frame clones alone and is incomplete. The sample records 200,000 to 300,000 clones, 75% to 90% being singletons. Sequences were obtained from peripheral blood. These receptors originate from a human donor in a cohort sampled during active COVID-19.

The chain couples TRBV7-2 to TRBJ2-2; TRBD2 agrees at 8 bases. Germline-derived CDR1 and CDR2 are SGHTA and FQGNSA. This CDR3 is 15 amino acids long. V was clipped by 5 bases and J by 4 bases; unmatched bases: 6. The CDR3 reads CASSPKRGTTGELFF. CDR3 coding DNA: TGTGCCAGCAGCCCCAAGCGGGGGACCACCGGGGAGCTGTTTTTT.

V and J are TRBV27 and TRBJ2-7, with 12 bases that match TRBD1. The CDR3 runs to 15 residues. The V gene's germline CDR1 is MNHEY and CDR2 SMNVEV (reference sequence). J lost 7 bases, V lost 6 bases, and 10 bases had no gene match. This CDR3 reads CASSSYRDRGHEQYF. CDR3 DNA: TGTGCCAGCAGCAGTTACCGGGACAGGGGGCATGAGCAGTACTTC.

This rearrangement joins TRBV7-8 to TRBJ2-5; TRBD2 matches 12 bases. Germline loops: CDR1 SGHVS, CDR2 FQNEAQ. V gave up 5 bases and J gave up 4 bases; unmatched junction bases: 20. The CDR3 consists of 20 residues. The CDR3 loop reads CASSPSLTSGSILRGETQYF. Written as DNA, the CDR3 is TGTGCCAGCAGCCCGTCCCTGACTAGCGGGAGTATCTTACGGGGAGAGACCCAGTACTTC.

As concerns this clone: The same CDR3 can be traced to other DNA sequences in this sample. The genes are TRBV5-8 and TRBJ1-2; TRBD1 matches 7 bases. This CDR3 spans 15 amino acids. The V gene end was trimmed by 4 bases and the J gene end by 8 bases; junction bases not matched to a gene: 14. CDR1 is SGHTS, CDR2 YDEGEE, per germline. CDR3 DNA sequence: TGTGCCAGCAGCAGTGACGGGTACAGGGGCTACGGCTACACCTTC. Encoded protein: CASSSDGYRGYGYTF.

In this sample, this clone turned up once. This chain connects TRBV2 to TRBJ1-4, with TRBD1 identical over 7 bases. V lost 1 base and J lost 7; bases outside the gene matches: 6. Germline CDR1 and CDR2: SNHLY and FYNNEI. This CDR3 contains 15 residues. CDR3 loop: CASSEGRGRSEKLFF. The CDR3 bases are TGTGCCAGCAGTGAAGGGAGGGGGCGTAGTGAAAAACTGTTTTTT.

The count of this clone is one. The gene calls are TRBV15 and TRBJ2-2; 10 nucleotides line up with TRBD1. The V segment lost 5 bases and the J segment 5 bases; nucleotides outside the gene matches: 2. This CDR3 comprises 14 residues. Germline CDR1 reads LNHNV; CDR2 reads YYDKDF (reference sequence). CDR3 region: CATSWGQGTGELFF. DNA for the CDR3: TGTGCCACCAGCTGGGGACAGGGGACCGGGGAGCTGTTTTTT.

The chain combines TRBV29-1 with TRBJ1-1; the D is unclear. The ends were cut back, 7 bases at V and 1 base at J, with 7 bases in the middle. The CDR3 covers 11 residues. Germline loops: CDR1 SQVTM, CDR2 ANQGSEA. The CDR3 here is CSGDWNTEAFF. The CDR3 DNA is TGCAGCGGAGATTGGAACACTGAAGCTTTCTTT.

The chain couples TRBV7-3 to TRBJ2-1; 10 bases align to TRBD2. The germline V gene has CDR1 SGHTA and CDR2 FQGTGA. The CDR3 covers 16 residues. V shed 1 base, J shed 8 bases, and the junction held 8 bases outside the gene matches. The CDR3 nucleotides read TGTGCCAGCAGCTTAATAGGCCTAGCGGGAGTCCATGAGCAGTTCTTC. Translated: CASSLIGLAGVHEQFF. The variable domain in full, with the rest retrieved from reference TRBV7-3 and TRBJ2-1, is GAGVSQTPSNKVTEKGKYVELRCDPISGHTALYWYRQSLGQGPEFLIYFQGTGAADDSGLPNDRFFAVRPEGSVSTLKIQRTERGDSAVYLCASSLIGLAGVHEQFFGPGTRLTVL.

The DNA of the CDR3 is TGTGCCAGCAGTCCGCCTCGATACAGGGAAGGCAATGAGCAGTTCTTC. This gives the protein CASSPPRYREGNEQFF. V and J are TRBV6-2 or TRBV6-3 and TRBJ2-1; TRBD1 is a possible D gene (6 bases). The CDR3 contains 16 residues. Germline values: CDR1 MNHEY, CDR2 SVGEGT. Trimming left V 5 bases short and J 6 bases short, with 20 bases between.

J is TRBJ1-6 and V is TRBV7-6, with 11 bases aligning to TRBD1. CDR3 size: 18 residues. CDR1 is SGHVS, CDR2 FNYEAQ, per germline. V was pared by 5 bases and J by 10 bases, with 16 bases of the junction left unmatched. The CDR3 protein is CASSATPGQGVFVSPLHF. In nucleotides, the CDR3 is TGTGCCAGCAGCGCAACCCCGGGACAGGGGGTATTTGTCTCACCCCTCCACTTT. Full variable domain (missing parts from reference TRBV7-6 and TRBJ1-6): GAGVSQSPRYKVTKRGQDVALRCDPISGHVSLYWYRQALGQGPEFLTYFNYEAQQDKSGLPNDRFSAERPEGSISTLTIQRTEQRDSAMYRCASSATPGQGVFVSPLHFGNGTRLTVT.

The chain employs TRBV6-6 and TRBJ1-2; 7 bases agree with TRBD1. CDR1 is MNHNY, CDR2 SVGAGI, per germline (reference sequence). The CDR3 is 14 residues long. Germline trimming cut 5 bases from V and 4 bases from J; bases unmatched to any gene: 7. CDR3 amino acids: CASSPWTGSYGYTF. The CDR3 coding sequence is TGTGCCAGCAGTCCCTGGACAGGTTCCTATGGCTACACCTTC.

The genes are TRBV25-1 and TRBJ1-6; D gene uncertain. This CDR3 is 13 amino acids long. The germline V gene has CDR1 MGHDK and CDR2 SYGVNS. Trimming stripped 6 bases from V and 10 bases from J, with 13 bases between. CDR3 nucleotides: TGTGCCAGCAGACGGAAGTTCGGGTCACCCCTCCACTTT. Translating it yields CASRRKFGSPLHF.

The rearrangement joins TRBV27 to TRBJ2-1; TRBD2 matches at 8 bases. With V trimmed by 3 bases and J by 3 bases, 13 bases remained unmatched. The germline CDR1 and CDR2 sequences are MNHEY and SMNVEV (reference sequence). CDR3 size: 18 residues. The CDR3 DNA follows: TGTGCCAGCAGTTTTGGGCTAGCGGGTCTCCCCCTCTACAATGAGCAGTTCTTC. Residues: CASSFGLAGLPLYNEQFF.

This clone was recorded only once. V is TRBV2 and J is TRBJ1-3; 7 bases are a match to TRBD1. This CDR3 is 13 amino acids long. Losses at the gene ends were 6 bases for V and 4 bases for J; bases not matched to a gene: 3. The germline gives CDR1 SNHLY, CDR2 FYNNEI. The chain's CDR3 is CASRMDRGNTIYF. The CDR3 DNA sequence: TGTGCCAGCAGAATGGACAGGGGAAACACCATATATTTT. The full variable domain, with the rest looked up from reference TRBV2 and TRBJ1-3, is EPEVTQTPSHQVTQMGQEVILRCVPISNHLYFYWYRQILGQKVEFLVSFYNNEISEKSEIFDDQFSVERPDGSNFTLKIRSTKLEDSAMYFCASRMDRGNTIYFGEGSWLTVV.

This chain connects TRBV4-2 to TRBJ2-1; 7 bases align to TRBD2. CDR1 LGHNA and CDR2 YNFKEQ come from the germline V gene. The length of the CDR3 is 16 residues. Trimming at V came to 1 base and at J to 7 bases, leaving 10 bases not matched to a gene. Here the CDR3 reads CASSQVAGVSGNEQFF. DNA for the CDR3: TGTGCCAGCAGCCAAGTGGCGGGGGTTTCTGGGAATGAGCAGTTCTTC.

V is TRBV5-1 and J is TRBJ2-2; 9 nucleotides align to TRBD2. There are 16 residues in the CDR3. Trimming cost V 4 bases and J 5 bases; bases outside gene matches: 9. Germline assignment: CDR1 SGHRS and CDR2 YFSETQ. Here the CDR3 reads CASSPSGGGATGELFF. In DNA, the CDR3 is TGCGCCAGCAGCCCCTCGGGCGGGGGGGCGACCGGGGAGCTGTTTTTT. Filled out from reference TRBV5-1 and TRBJ2-2, the complete variable domain reads KAGVTQTPRYLIKTRGQQVTLSCSPISGHRSVSWYQQTPGQGLQFLFEYFSETQRNKGNFPGRFSGRQFSNSRSEMNVSTLELGDSALYLCASSPSGGGATGELFFGEGSRLTVL.

The V gene is TRBV4-2, the J gene TRBJ2-1; 9 bases are a match to TRBD2. V lost 0 bases to trimming and J lost 6 bases; unmatched junction nucleotides: 6. Germline V gene sequence: CDR1 LGHNA, CDR2 YNFKEQ. This CDR3 region has 16 residues. CDR3 sequence: CASSQEGGTSSNEQFF. CDR3 in DNA: TGTGCCAGCAGCCAAGAAGGTGGGACTAGCAGCAATGAGCAGTTCTTC.

This clone was counted between two and nine times. The chain combines TRBV19 with TRBJ1-1; D is perhaps TRBD1 (5 bases). From germline, CDR1 is LNHDA and CDR2 SQIVND (reference sequence). Trimming took 6 bases from V and 10 from J, leaving 15 bases between them. This CDR3 region has 12 residues. The CDR3 here is CASSLGVFGAFF. In nucleotides, the CDR3 is TGTGCCAGTAGCCTAGGGGTCTTCGGAGCTTTCTTT.

The chain links TRBV14 to TRBJ1-4, with D perhaps TRBD1 (5 bases). Trimming removed 2 bases at V and 8 bases at J, with 12 bases between. The CDR3 consists of 14 residues. The germline V gene has CDR1 SGHDN and CDR2 FVKESK. The CDR3 sequence: CASSQLGGWEKLFF. DNA of the CDR3: TGTGCCAGCAGCCAACTCGGGGGTTGGGAAAAACTGTTTTTT. Full variable domain (missing parts from reference TRBV14 and TRBJ1-4): EAGVTQFPSHSVIEKGQTVTLRCDPISGHDNLYWYRRVMGKEIKFLLHFVKESKQDESGMPNNRFLAERTGGTYSTLKVQPAELEDSGVYFCASSQLGGWEKLFFGSGTQLSVL.

CDR3 protein: CASRKNRGSGANVLTF. DNA for the CDR3: TGTGCCAGCAGAAAAAACAGGGGCTCTGGGGCCAACGTCCTGACTTTC. The V call is TRBV28, the J call TRBJ2-6; 7 nucleotides align to TRBD1. The CDR3 is 16 residues long. Germline CDR1 MDHEN, CDR2 SYDVKM. V shed 6 bases and J 0 bases; nucleotides not matched to a gene: 5.

The rearrangement uses TRBV5-4 and TRBJ2-1; 9 positions match TRBD2. The V gene's germline CDR1 is SGHNT and CDR2 YYREEE (reference sequence). V trimming: 4 bases; J trimming: 5 bases; junction bases outside the gene matches: 13. The CDR3 has 17 residues. CDR3 in DNA: TGTGCCAGCAGCCAAGATACGACTAGCGGAAAGAACAATGAGCAGTTCTTC. Its protein is CASSQDTTSGKNNEQFF.

The J gene is TRBJ2-2, the V gene TRBV7-3, with TRBD2 identical over 8 bases. The CDR3 length is 14 residues. The germline CDR1 and CDR2 sequences are SGHTA and FQGTGA. The junction had 4 bases not matched to a gene; V was cut back by 6 bases and J by 4 bases. The CDR3 loop reads CASRSGSGTGELFF. The CDR3 DNA reads as TGTGCCAGCAGGAGCGGGAGCGGCACCGGGGAGCTGTTTTTT.

The CDR3 region is CASSLRGGSNYEQYF. The CDR3 DNA follows: TGCGCCAGCAGCTTGAGGGGCGGGAGTAACTACGAGCAGTACTTC. The chain recombines TRBV5-1 with TRBJ2-7, with 7 bases that match TRBD2. Germline CDR1 and CDR2: SGHRS and YFSETQ. CDR3 length equals 15 residues. The V and J ends lost 1 base and 3 bases, in that order; junction bases with no gene match: 7.